Following are 29 T cell receptor beta chains from one sample sequenced in a study of OX40 agonist ivuxolimab in advanced cancers. Produced via immunoSEQ multiplex PCR; TCRdb's table is partial and in-frame only. The data show 70,000 to 95,000 clones, with about 93% seen just once and roughly 1.1% held by the top ten. The sequencing here drew on CD4+ or CD8+ T cells sorted from blood, taken in a trial of the OX40 agonist ivuxolimab. These receptor sequences come from an adult with an advanced solid tumor such as melanoma, head and neck, liver or kidney cancer.

The chain uses TRBV28 and TRBJ1-5; possible D gene TRBD1, 6 bases. This CDR3 contains 15 residues. Deletions cut 4 bases from V and 2 bases from J, with 12 bases between. Germline V gene data show CDR1 as MDHEN and CDR2 as SYDVKM. For the CDR3, the DNA is TGTGCCAGCAGTTCAGCAGGGGCGGGCAATCAGCCCCAGCATTTT. Protein sequence: CASSSAGAGNQPQHF.

The chain couples TRBV28 to TRBJ2-2; D tentatively fits TRBD1 or TRBD2 (5 bases each). Trimming pared 11 bases from V and 0 bases from J, leaving 25 bases between. Per germline, CDR1 MDHEN and CDR2 SYDVKM. This CDR3 is 18 amino acids long. The CDR3 bases are TGTGCCTCCCGCCCCGGATTCGGGGAACAGGCGAACACCGGGGAGCTGTTTTTT. Its protein is CASRPGFGEQANTGELFF.

CDR3 nucleotide sequence: TGTGCCAGCAGTTTTCAGCTGGGGGCCTCCGAGCAGTACTTC. It translates to CASSFQLGASEQYF. The gene calls are TRBV28 and TRBJ2-7, with D perhaps matching TRBD1 (6 bases). The germline gives CDR1 MDHEN, CDR2 SYDVKM. This CDR3 contains 14 residues. V lost 3 bases, J lost 6 bases, and 15 bases lay in between.

The count of this clone is one. The V gene is TRBV7-9, the J gene TRBJ1-1; D not certain. This CDR3 region has 13 residues. The germline V gene encodes CDR1 SEHNR and CDR2 FQNEAQ (reference sequence). Trimming left V 5 bases short and J 0 bases short, with 7 bases between. The CDR3 DNA reads as TGTGCCAGCAGCCCCGCTATGAACACTGAAGCTTTCTTT. It yields the protein CASSPAMNTEAFF.

The gene calls are TRBV6-6 and TRBJ2-2, with no clear D. The germline V and J ends were trimmed by 7 bases and 7 bases, with 19 bases remaining between them. The CDR3 has 15 amino acids. Germline V gene sequence: CDR1 MNHNY, CDR2 SVGAGI (reference sequence). Written as DNA, the CDR3 is TGTGCCAGCACCTCACAACTATCAGGCGGCGGGGAGCTGTTTTTT. Translating gives CASTSQLSGGGELFF.

This chain uses TRBV28 with TRBJ2-5; perhaps TRBD2 as D (7 bases). The DNA matches TRBJ2-7 better at its end, which makes the J call doubtful. Germline V gene data show CDR1 as MDHEN and CDR2 as SYDVKM. There are 11 residues in the CDR3. CDR3 in amino acids: CASSRGGEQYF. The CDR3 DNA is TGTGCCAGCAGTAGGGGGGGCGAGCAGTACTTC.

V is TRBV6-6 and J is TRBJ2-2; weak D call: TRBD1 (5 bases). V was clipped by 8 bases and J by 1 base, with 8 bases between them. The CDR3 loop spans 13 amino acids. Germline values: CDR1 MNHNY, CDR2 SVGAGI (reference sequence). The CDR3 bases are TGTGCCAGCCAAACAGGGAACACCGGGGAGCTGTTTTTT. This codes for CASQTGNTGELFF.

The chain recombines TRBV11-2 with TRBJ2-7; TRBD2 aligns across 7 bases. The germline gives CDR1 SGHAT, CDR2 FQNNGV. V was pared by 4 bases and J by 3 bases, with 9 bases of the junction left unmatched. The CDR3 is made up of 15 amino acids. The CDR3 DNA reads TGTGCCAGCAGCTCCCGAGTGGGGGAGGGCTACGAGCAGTACTTC. Protein product: CASSSRVGEGYEQYF. Complete variable domain (other parts from reference TRBV11-2 and TRBJ2-7): EAGVAQSPRYKIIEKRQSVAFWCNPISGHATLYWYQQILGQGPKLLIQFQNNGVVDDSQLPKDRFSAERLKGVDSTLKIQPAKLEDSAVYLCASSSRVGEGYEQYFGPGTRLTVT.

The chain joins TRBV6-1 to TRBJ2-2, with TRBD2 matching 7 bases. The V gene's germline CDR1 is MNHNS and CDR2 SASEGT. The junction had 10 bases not matched to a gene; V was cut back by 7 bases and J by 5 bases. The CDR3 has 15 residues. CDR3 region: CASKGEAGVTGELFF. CDR3 DNA: TGTGCCAGCAAGGGTGAGGCGGGAGTTACCGGGGAGCTGTTTTTT.

This chain joins TRBV7-2 and TRBJ2-7, with 10 bases identical to TRBD1. CDR1 and CDR2 (germline): SGHTA, FQGNSA. V lost 2 bases, J lost 6 bases, and 10 bases stayed unmatched. CDR3 length: 16 residues. The CDR3 here is CASSLFRDRGLVEQYF. DNA of the CDR3: TGTGCCAGCAGCTTATTCCGGGACAGGGGTCTGGTCGAGCAGTACTTC.

The V call is TRBV11-2, the J call TRBJ2-1; D not resolved. Germline lookup yields CDR1 SGHAT and CDR2 FQNNGV. Trimming cost V 0 bases and J 6 bases, with 18 bases left between them. This CDR3 is built from 17 residues. CDR3 in DNA: TGTGCCAGCAGCTTAGATCCGACACGGCCGCAGCTCAATGAGCAGTTCTTC. Translating gives CASSLDPTRPQLNEQFF.

V usage is TRBV19 and J usage is TRBJ1-4; D unresolved. Germline values: CDR1 LNHDA, CDR2 SQIVND (reference sequence). This CDR3 is 16 amino acids long. V shed 3 bases and J shed 1 base, with 12 bases lying between them. CDR3: CASSISSGRTNEKLFF. CDR3 nucleotides: TGTGCCAGTAGTATTTCTTCGGGCAGAACTAATGAAAAACTGTTTTTT.

This chain connects TRBV28 to TRBJ2-2; the D gene is possibly TRBD2 (7 bases). The CDR3 extends over 14 amino acids. Germline loops: CDR1 MDHEN, CDR2 SYDVKM. V was cut by 2 bases and J by 11 bases, with 15 bases left in between. The CDR3 is CASSLIQGGLELFF. CDR3 DNA sequence: TGTGCCAGCAGTTTAATACAGGGAGGGTTAGAGCTGTTTTTT. The whole variable domain, remainder taken from reference TRBV28 and TRBJ2-2, is DVKVTQSSRYLVKRTGEKVFLECVQDMDHENMFWYRQDPGLGLRLIYFSYDVKMKEKGDIPEGYSVSREKKERFSLILESASTNQTSMYLCASSLIQGGLELFFGEGSRLTVL.

The chain carries TRBV11-3 and TRBJ1-1, with unresolved D. The CDR3 is 13 amino acids. In germline, CDR1 is SGHNT, CDR2 YENEEA. V was trimmed by 0 bases and J by 1 base, leaving 3 bases between them. The CDR3 DNA follows: TGTGCCAGCAGCTTAGAGAGGAACACTGAAGCTTTCTTT. This gives the protein CASSLERNTEAFF.

For the CDR3, the DNA is TGTGCCAGCAGTTTGCCGGGACAGGGGGCGCGGGAGCAGTACTTC. This sequence encodes CASSLPGQGAREQYF. This rearrangement joins TRBV28 to TRBJ2-7, with 12 bases identical to TRBD1. Per the germline V gene, CDR1 is MDHEN and CDR2 is SYDVKM. Unmatched junction bases numbered 7, after V lost 3 bases and J lost 7 bases. The CDR3 has 15 residues. The complete variable domain, with remaining parts taken from reference TRBV28 and TRBJ2-7, reads DVKVTQSSRYLVKRTGEKVFLECVQDMDHENMFWYRQDPGLGLRLIYFSYDVKMKEKGDIPEGYSVSREKKERFSLILESASTNQTSMYLCASSLPGQGAREQYFGPGTRLTVT.

This clone was seen once. The chain couples TRBV6-1 to TRBJ2-1; D gene uncertain. Per germline, CDR1 MNHNS and CDR2 SASEGT. Trimming removed 2 bases at V and 1 base at J, with 9 bases between. There are 15 residues in the CDR3. The CDR3 is CASSEFRGSYNEQFF. CDR3 nucleotides: TGTGCCAGCAGTGAATTCCGAGGATCCTACAATGAGCAGTTCTTC.

CDR3 sequence reads: CASSPLDTATNEKLFF. The CDR3 DNA reads TGTGCCAGCAGCCCCCTGGACACTGCAACTAATGAAAAACTGTTTTTT. The chain joins TRBV7-9 to TRBJ1-4; possibly TRBD1 for D (5 bases). CDR3 length equals 16 residues. With 5 bases removed from V and 0 bases from J, the gap between germline ends came to 13 bases. Per germline, CDR1 SEHNR and CDR2 FQNEAQ (reference sequence).

The genes are TRBV2 and TRBJ2-2, with D maybe TRBD1 (5 bases). V was cut by 5 bases and J by 3 bases, with 13 bases left in between. Germline V CDR1 and CDR2: SNHLY, FYNNEI. CDR3 size: 15 residues. The DNA for the CDR3 is TGTGCCAGCAGTCGGGCCTTAGGGGACACCGGGGAGCTGTTTTTT. It is translated as CASSRALGDTGELFF.

V is TRBV29-1 and J is TRBJ2-3; 7 positions match TRBD2. The CDR3 runs 16 residues. Germline V CDR1 and CDR2: SQVTM, ANQGSEA. The J segment lost 4 bases and the V segment lost 4 bases, leaving 14 bases of the junction unmatched. The CDR3 loop is CSVVRDGGTSADTQYF. Here the CDR3 DNA reads TGCAGCGTTGTCCGGGACGGTGGAACTAGCGCAGATACGCAGTATTTT.

This chain uses TRBV25-1 with TRBJ2-3; D not resolved. CDR3 length equals 15 residues. Germline assignment: CDR1 MGHDK and CDR2 SYGVNS. Trimming left V 3 bases short and J 5 bases short, with 15 bases between. CDR3 amino acids: CASSESTILQDTQYF. The CDR3 DNA reads as TGTGCCAGCAGTGAGTCTACCATCCTCCAAGATACGCAGTATTTT.

This chain links TRBV6-6 with TRBJ2-6, with TRBD2 as a possible D gene (6 bases). Per germline, CDR1 MNHNY and CDR2 SVGAGI (reference sequence). The CDR3 runs to 16 residues. V was pared by 2 bases and J by 4 bases, with 12 bases between. The DNA for the CDR3 is TGTGCCAGCAGTTACGTCGGCGGGACCGGGGCCAACGTCCTGACTTTC. This codes for CASSYVGGTGANVLTF.

V is TRBV30 and J is TRBJ2-5, with D uncertain. This CDR3 is built from 14 residues. V lost 0 bases and J lost 1, with 9 bases in between. CDR1 is GTSNPN, CDR2 SVGIG, per germline (reference sequence). CDR3 region: CAWSVLDFQETQYF. In DNA, the CDR3 is TGTGCCTGGAGTGTACTCGACTTCCAAGAGACCCAGTACTTC.

This clone has more than one count but fewer than ten. This chain links TRBV27 with TRBJ2-2; 9 nucleotides align to TRBD2. V shed 10 bases and J 2 bases; nucleotides not matched to a gene: 5. The CDR3 spans 14 residues. Germline V gives CDR1 MNHEY, CDR2 SMNVEV (reference sequence). CDR3 sequence reads: CATKAGGNTGELFF. CDR3 nucleotides: TGTGCCACCAAAGCGGGAGGAAACACCGGGGAGCTGTTTTTT.

The gene calls are TRBV15 and TRBJ2-5; the match to TRBD2 covers 10 bases. This CDR3 comprises 16 residues. J lost 5 bases, V lost 3 bases, and 9 bases had no gene match. Germline lookup yields CDR1 LNHNV and CDR2 YYDKDF (reference sequence). The CDR3, as DNA: TGTGCCACCAGCAGGACCCCAGCGGGAGGGCGGGAGACCCAGTACTTC. Translation gives CATSRTPAGGRETQYF.

The chain links TRBV7-9 to TRBJ2-1; 7 bases fit TRBD1. V trimming: 5 bases; J trimming: 16 bases; junction bases outside the gene matches: 8. The CDR3 extends over 11 amino acids. Germline CDR1 and CDR2: SEHNR and FQNEAQ (reference sequence). The CDR3 sequence is CASSVGQRRFF. DNA for the CDR3: TGTGCCAGCAGCGTGGGACAGCGTAGATTCTTC.

The genes are TRBV25-1 and TRBJ2-2; D is undetermined. The CDR3 covers 15 residues. V was trimmed by 3 bases and J by 2 bases, leaving 10 bases between them. Germline CDR1 MGHDK, CDR2 SYGVNS. The CDR3 sequence: CASSETTVNTGELFF. In DNA, the CDR3 is TGTGCCAGCAGTGAGACCACGGTAAACACCGGGGAGCTGTTTTTT.

This clone is a singleton in its sample. The V and J genes are TRBV4-1 and TRBJ2-2; no reliable D call. Germline CDR1 is MGHRA and CDR2 is YSYEKL. Between the trimmed V and J ends, which lost 3 bases and 2 bases, there was a span of 10 bases. The CDR3 has 15 amino acids. CDR3 sequence: CASSQVRSNTGELFF. The CDR3 nucleotides are TGCGCCAGCAGCCAGGTCCGTTCTAACACCGGGGAGCTGTTTTTT.

This chain uses TRBV7-6 with TRBJ2-7, with 8 bases identical to TRBD1. Germline CDR1 is SGHVS and CDR2 is FNYEAQ. The V segment lost 4 bases and the J segment 4 bases; nucleotides outside the gene matches: 9. The CDR3 totals 15 residues. The CDR3 nucleotides are TGTGCCAGCAGCTCAGGGGGCGCGGGAATTTACGAGCAGTACTTC. It yields the protein CASSSGGAGIYEQYF.

The V gene is TRBV5-4, the J gene TRBJ2-7; D is perhaps TRBD1 or TRBD2 (6 bases each). The CDR3 runs to 15 residues. Trimming removed 1 base from V and 0 bases from J, with 11 bases in between. Per the germline V gene, CDR1 is SGHNT and CDR2 is YYREEE (reference sequence). CDR3 sequence: CASSLTGASSYEQYF. The DNA for the CDR3 is TGTGCCAGCAGCTTGACGGGGGCGAGCTCCTACGAGCAGTACTTC.